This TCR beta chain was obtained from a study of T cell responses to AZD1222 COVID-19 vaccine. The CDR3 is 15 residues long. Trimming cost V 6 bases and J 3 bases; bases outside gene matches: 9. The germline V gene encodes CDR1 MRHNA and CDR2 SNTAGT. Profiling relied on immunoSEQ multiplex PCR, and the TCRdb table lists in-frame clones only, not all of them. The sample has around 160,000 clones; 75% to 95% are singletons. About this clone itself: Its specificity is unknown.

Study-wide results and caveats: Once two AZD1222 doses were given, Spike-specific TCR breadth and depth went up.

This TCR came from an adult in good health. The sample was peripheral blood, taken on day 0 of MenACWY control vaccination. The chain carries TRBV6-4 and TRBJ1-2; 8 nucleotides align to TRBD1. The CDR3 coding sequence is TGTGCCAGCAGGAGGACAGGGCAGGGCGACTATGGCTACACCTTC. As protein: CASRRTGQGDYGYTF.